This T cell receptor (beta chain) appears in the sequencing data of a study of T cell repertoires in cytomegalovirus infection. This CDR3 is 10 amino acids long. V lost 7 bases and J 8 bases, leaving 8 bases between the germline ends. CDR1 and CDR2 from the germline V gene are SNHLY and FYNNEI. One entry per CDR3 protein, called by TCRdb with MiXCR from the reads. The sample records around 190,000 distinct CDR3 sequences, around an eighth being singletons. This clonotype was recorded a few times. Its antigen remains unknown. Study-wide points: Cumulative frequency of public TCR beta families picked out carriers of CMV plus the relevant HLA. The ex vivo response was dominated by HLA-C-restricted CMV-specific TCR beta clonotypes.

The chain couples TRBV2 to TRBJ1-1; D call uncertain. Sequenced input: PBMCs. The clonotype comes from a human donor in good health (CMV status not recorded). Some clones in this sample may be carry-over from other donors' samples. The CDR3 sequence is CASKLLEAFF. CDR3 nucleotides: TGTGCCAGCAAATTACTAGAAGCTTTCTTT.